Only one count was recorded for the clone carrying this TCR beta chain. Its specificity is not known. This entry belongs to a study of cytomegalovirus exposure and HLA in healthy donors. PCR primers comprised 60 Vbeta and 13 Jbeta primers. Profiling relied on immunoSEQ multiplex PCR, and the TCRdb table lists in-frame clones only, not all of them. This table holds some 170,000 clones, roughly 82% found once. CDR1 and CDR2 from the germline V gene are SGHRS and YFSETQ. Trimming removed 4 bases at V and 6 bases at J, with 22 bases between. The CDR3 has 16 amino acids. Findings and caveats of the study: Apparent HLA restriction characterized most CMV-associated TCR beta chains in a later analysis. Overall, around 160 TCR beta chains were annotated as cytomegalovirus-associated. A later analysis appeared to link common viral pathogens to several of the most significant clusters.

The clonotype was recovered from a woman aged 25 to 39 in good health and CMV-seronegative. Sequencing input: PBMCs. The genes are TRBV5-1 and TRBJ1-2; no clear D. The CDR3 loop reads CASSPFQSLAEDGYTF. CDR3 nucleotide sequence: TGCGCCAGCAGCCCCTTTCAATCCTTGGCTGAGGATGGCTACACCTTC.